These 25 T cell receptor beta chains originate from one sample sequenced in a study of T-cell memory formation after mild COVID-19 (TCRdb year 2021). Libraries came from 5' RACE. Sequenced using an Illumina NovaSeq 6000. TCRdb reprocessing: public reads trimmed at Q25 with fastp, clones called with MiXCR, in-frame beta chains kept. CDR3 protein sequences are deduplicated, and each keeps its most common genes and DNA. Here the sample has 400,000 to 500,000 distinct CDR3 sequences; around 20% occur a single time. Clones ranked in the top ten supply about 8.8% of the sample. The sample taken for sequencing was PBMCs or a T cell subset sorted from them (not recorded which). Receptor source: an adult woman who had mild COVID-19 (a few samples of this study predate the infection). The sample titles of this study are shuffled in the database, so cell type and time point are left out; the donor was told from shared clones.

This clonotype was seen ten or more times. The chain carries TRBV27 and TRBJ2-7; 8 positions match TRBD2. The CDR3 contains 13 residues. Germline CDR1 and CDR2: MNHEY and SMNVEV (reference sequence). The ends lost 6 bases at V and 3 bases at J; junction bases unmatched: 4. For the CDR3, the DNA is TGTGCCAGCAGCTTAACTAGCGGCTACGAGCAGTACTTC. It specifies CASSLTSGYEQYF.

J is TRBJ1-3 and V is TRBV4-1; a possible D gene is TRBD1 (6 bases). Trimming left V 4 bases short and J 3 bases short, with 13 bases between. The CDR3 is made up of 15 amino acids. Germline assignment: CDR1 MGHRA and CDR2 YSYEKL. DNA for the CDR3: TGCGCCAGCAGCCCCACCAGGGGATATGGAAACACCATATATTTT. Its translation: CASSPTRGYGNTIYF.

V gene TRBV15 combines with J gene TRBJ1-3, with 8 bases that match TRBD1. Unmatched junction bases numbered 7, after V lost 8 bases and J lost 4 bases. Germline values: CDR1 LNHNV, CDR2 YYDKDF (reference sequence). CDR3 length: 14 amino acids. Here the CDR3 DNA reads TGTGCCACCGGGGACAGGATGGACGGAAACACCATATATTTT. Protein product: CATGDRMDGNTIYF.

The V call is TRBV18, the J call TRBJ1-1; the D gene is possibly TRBD1 (6 bases). V lost 4 bases, J lost 8 bases, and 8 bases lay in between. Germline V CDR1 and CDR2: KGHSH, LQKENI. The CDR3 covers 11 residues. CDR3 sequence reads: CASSRGQEAFF. The CDR3 coding sequence is TGTGCCAGCTCACGCGGACAGGAAGCTTTCTTT. Full variable domain (missing parts from reference TRBV18 and TRBJ1-1): NAGVMQNPRHLVRRRGQEARLRCSPMKGHSHVYWYRQLPEEGLKFMVYLQKENIIDESGMPKERFSAEFPKEGPSILRIQQVVRGDSAAYFCASSRGQEAFFGQGTRLTVV.

The gene calls are TRBV4-3 and TRBJ2-5; tentatively, D is TRBD2 (6 bases). CDR3 length: 16 amino acids. The germline V gene encodes CDR1 LGHNA and CDR2 YSLEER. Trimming removed 0 bases from V and 1 base from J, with 12 bases in between. The CDR3 coding sequence is TGCGCCAGCAGCCAAGACGGGGGACGGACCCAAGAGACCCAGTACTTC. Protein sequence: CASSQDGGRTQETQYF.

This clonotype was found a few times. J is TRBJ2-4 and V is TRBV12-3 or TRBV12-4; the D call may be TRBD1 or TRBD2 (5 bases each). The CDR3 length is 14 residues. Trimming shortened V by 5 bases and J by 1 base, and 9 bases separated the two germline ends. As DNA, the CDR3 is TGTGCCAGCAGTGAGGGGCCGGCCAAAAACATTCAGTACTTC. Translation: CASSEGPAKNIQYF.

This clonotype was detected a few times. The chain links TRBV10-3 to TRBJ2-1; D ambiguous. The germline CDR1 and CDR2 sequences are ENHRY and SYGVKD. V dropped 0 bases and J dropped 2 bases, with 8 bases sitting between them. This CDR3 is 15 amino acids long. The CDR3 here is CAISESTEAYNEQFF. DNA for the CDR3: TGTGCCATCAGTGAGTCGACCGAAGCCTACAATGAGCAGTTCTTC.

This clonotype was recorded a few times. V usage is TRBV24-1 and J usage is TRBJ2-7; 8 positions match TRBD1. The trim removed 6 bases at V and 0 bases at J, leaving 6 bases unmatched. The CDR3 is 15 amino acids. Germline V gene lookup returns CDR1 KGHDR and CDR2 SFDVKD. In DNA form, the CDR3 reads TGTGCCACCAGTAAGAGGACAGGGAGCTCCTACGAGCAGTACTTC. It translates to CATSKRTGSSYEQYF.

This chain links TRBV6-6 with TRBJ2-1; a weak D match, TRBD2 (5 bases). The CDR3 sequence is 18 residues long. CDR1 and CDR2 from the germline V gene are MNHNY and SVGAGI (reference sequence). Trimming removed 4 bases from V and 3 bases from J, with 22 bases in between. CDR3 bases: TGTGCCAGCAGTTCCCTAACTACCCTGGGCCGGGGCTACAATGAGCAGTTCTTC. Translation gives CASSSLTTLGRGYNEQFF.

The V call is TRBV7-9, the J call TRBJ1-2; no reliable D call. The V gene's germline CDR1 is SEHNR and CDR2 FQNEAQ (reference sequence). This CDR3 has 12 amino acids. V gave up 4 bases and J gave up 4 bases, with 7 bases separating them. The CDR3 region is CASSSLVYGYTF. CDR3 in DNA: TGTGCCAGCAGCTCCTTAGTCTATGGCTACACCTTC.

CDR3 DNA: TGTGCCAGCAGTTCAGGACAGTTCGGGCACAGGCCCCAGCATTTT. Protein sequence: CASSSGQFGHRPQHF. This sequence joins TRBV27 and TRBJ1-5; D is perhaps TRBD1 (6 bases). In germline, CDR1 is MNHEY, CDR2 SMNVEV (reference sequence). The CDR3 runs 15 residues. Trimming removed 4 bases from V and 9 bases from J, with 19 bases in between.

The chain couples TRBV7-2 to TRBJ2-7; D gene uncertain. This CDR3 has 14 residues. Germline CDR1 SGHTA, CDR2 FQGNSA. Trimming took off 5 bases at V and 2 bases at J, with 13 bases between the two ends. CDR3 sequence reads: CASSIGVGAYEQYF. CDR3 bases: TGTGCCAGCAGCATTGGGGTCGGAGCCTACGAGCAGTACTTC.

The V and J genes are TRBV3-1 and TRBJ2-5, with 9 bases fitting TRBD2. This CDR3 is built from 14 residues. Germline CDR1 is LGHDT and CDR2 is YNNKEL (reference sequence). V was clipped by 1 base and J by 5 bases; unmatched bases: 2. The DNA for the CDR3 is TGTGCCAGCAGCCAAGGACTAGCGGTGGAGACCCAGTACTTC. It codes for CASSQGLAVETQYF.

The chain joins TRBV5-1 to TRBJ2-1; D tentatively reads TRBD1 or TRBD2 (5 bases each). The CDR3 is made up of 17 amino acids. Trimming removed 7 bases from V and 2 bases from J, with 22 bases in between. Germline V CDR1 and CDR2: SGHRS, YFSETQ. The CDR3 loop is CASGVGPPSQTYNEQFF. As DNA, the CDR3 is TGCGCCAGCGGGGTGGGACCCCCGTCCCAAACCTACAATGAGCAGTTCTTC.

This clonotype has only a few counts. The chain couples TRBV5-4 to TRBJ2-1, with D possibly called TRBD1 or TRBD2 (5 bases each). The CDR3 contains 16 residues. The germline CDR1 and CDR2 sequences are SGHNT and YYREEE (reference sequence). Trimming left V 1 base short and J 3 bases short, with 14 bases between. For the CDR3, the DNA is TGTGCCAGCAGCTTGCGCCCGGGACCGGACTACAATGAGCAGTTCTTC. It translates to CASSLRPGPDYNEQFF.

This clonotype was picked up a small number of times. The CDR3 sequence: CATSDPGTGTREQFF. In DNA, the CDR3 is TGTGCCACCAGTGACCCTGGGACAGGGACTCGTGAGCAGTTCTTC. The rearrangement uses TRBV24-1 and TRBJ2-1; TRBD1 matches 9 bases. CDR1 is KGHDR, CDR2 SFDVKD, per germline. The CDR3 extends over 15 amino acids. The V gene end was trimmed by 4 bases and the J gene end by 9 bases; junction bases not matched to a gene: 9.

This clonotype was counted at least ten times. The rearrangement links TRBV7-2 to TRBJ2-1; the match to TRBD1 covers 8 bases. The length of the CDR3 is 15 residues. The germline CDR1 and CDR2 sequences are SGHTA and FQGNSA. Trimming cost V 1 base and J 3 bases; bases outside gene matches: 2. The CDR3 sequence: CASSLGGTGYNEQFF. The DNA of the CDR3 is TGTGCCAGCAGCTTAGGTGGGACAGGCTACAATGAGCAGTTCTTC.

The table lists this clonotype with a few counts. The chain joins TRBV12-3 or TRBV12-4 to TRBJ2-2; D call uncertain. There are 13 residues in the CDR3. The ends were cut back, 2 bases at V and 4 bases at J, with 5 bases in the middle. CDR3 in DNA: TGTGCCAGCAGTTTATTCGTCACCGGGGAGCTGTTTTTT. Residues: CASSLFVTGELFF.

The chain combines TRBV6-2 or TRBV6-3 with TRBJ2-1, with a possible D match to TRBD2 (6 bases). The CDR3 contains 14 residues. Trimming left V 6 bases short and J 5 bases short, with 14 bases between. CDR1 is MNHEY, CDR2 SVGEGT, per germline. This chain's CDR3 is CASSPGLPNNEQFF. The CDR3 DNA follows: TGTGCCAGCAGCCCGGGACTTCCCAACAATGAGCAGTTCTTC.

The genes are TRBV20-1 and TRBJ1-5; perhaps TRBD1 as D (6 bases). The CDR3 is 17 amino acids. Germline CDR1 reads DFQATT; CDR2 reads SNEGSKA (reference sequence). Deletions cut 0 bases from V and 2 bases from J, with 17 bases between. The CDR3 spells CSARDPAGDGGNQPQHF. The CDR3 DNA reads as TGCAGTGCTAGAGATCCCGCAGGGGACGGCGGCAATCAGCCCCAGCATTTT.

This clonotype was seen a few times. The chain couples TRBV4-1 to TRBJ2-7; D could derive from TRBD1 or TRBD2 (5 bases each). CDR1 MGHRA and CDR2 YSYEKL come from the germline V gene. The germline V and J ends were trimmed by 3 bases and 1 base, with 16 bases remaining between them. The CDR3 length is 16 residues. The CDR3 coding sequence is TGCGCCAGCAGCCATTCCTTGGGGACGACATCCTACGAGCAGTACTTC. Translated: CASSHSLGTTSYEQYF.

The V call is TRBV7-8, the J call TRBJ1-5; 10 nucleotides match TRBD1. V lost 6 bases, J lost 5 bases, and 4 bases stayed unmatched. Germline-derived CDR1 and CDR2 are SGHVS and FQNEAQ. This CDR3 is built from 14 residues. CDR3 sequence reads: CASSTGTGDQPQHF. The CDR3 DNA reads as TGTGCCAGCAGTACCGGGACAGGGGATCAGCCCCAGCATTTT.

The chain carries TRBV7-9 and TRBJ2-5; 9 bases are shared with TRBD2. Germline V gene sequence: CDR1 SEHNR, CDR2 FQNEAQ (reference sequence). Germline trimming cut 5 bases from V and 3 bases from J; bases unmatched to any gene: 4. The CDR3 spans 14 residues. The CDR3 DNA follows: TGTGCCAGCAGCGCGACTAGCGGTAAAGAGACCCAGTACTTC. Its protein product is CASSATSGKETQYF. The variable domain in full, completed from reference TRBV7-9 and TRBJ2-5, reads DTGVSQNPRHKITKRGQNVTFRCDPISEHNRLYWYRQTLGQGPEFLTYFQNEAQLEKSRLLSDRFSAERPKGSFSTLEIQRTEQGDSAMYLCASSATSGKETQYFGPGTRLLVL.

For the CDR3, the DNA is TGTGCCAGCAGCTTACTTGTGACTAGCGGAACGTCTAGCACAGATACGCAGTATTTT. Residues: CASSLLVTSGTSSTDTQYF. The chain uses TRBV7-6 and TRBJ2-3; TRBD2 matches at 9 bases. The CDR3 spans 19 residues. Per germline, CDR1 SGHVS and CDR2 FNYEAQ. Unmatched junction bases numbered 12, after V lost 2 bases and J lost 0 bases. Based on the CDR3 plus reference TRBV7-6 and TRBJ2-3, the full variable domain is GAGVSQSPRYKVTKRGQDVALRCDPISGHVSLYWYRQALGQGPEFLTYFNYEAQQDKSGLPNDRFSAERPEGSISTLTIQRTEQRDSAMYRCASSLLVTSGTSSTDTQYFGPGTRLTVL.

This clonotype was counted only a few times. The chain combines TRBV7-9 with TRBJ1-1; a possible D gene is TRBD1 (5 bases). CDR3 size: 13 residues. Trimming left V 5 bases short and J 6 bases short, with 13 bases between. In germline, CDR1 is SEHNR, CDR2 FQNEAQ (reference sequence). The CDR3 nucleotides are TGTGCCAGCAGCCCAGGGTCGTTCCCTGAAGCTTTCTTT. Its protein product is CASSPGSFPEAFF.